The rows below give T cell receptor beta chains drawn from one sample of a study of T cells in localized non-small cell lung cancer. The protocol was immunoSEQ multiplex PCR, while the TCRdb copy is restricted to in-frame clones and leaves out a portion. The table has 75,000 to 95,000 clones, roughly 90% seen once; the top ten hold around 16%. The sample here was peripheral blood, taken before any cancer treatment. These receptors all come from a man aged 35 to 69 with stage I squamous cell lung carcinoma. Both conserved end residues are part of each CDR3. D genes are given only for firm matches. Clone size is stated in some rows and not others, as once, few, many or a class when expanded.

>.|TRBV21-1|TRBJ1-2|.|13
TGTGCCAGCAGCCCCGTCGGGACGGTTGGCTACACCTTC
CASSPVGTVGYTF
>.|TRBV5-6|TRBJ1-4|TRBD1|15
TGTGCCAGCAGCCGAGGACAGGCCCGAGGGGAAAAACTGTTTTTT
CASSRGQARGEKLFF
>.|TRBV26|TRBJ2-7|.|12
TGTGCCAGCAGTTGGGCAGGCTACGAGCAGTACTTC
CASSWAGYEQYF
>.|TRBV2|TRBJ1-3|.|17
TGTGCCAGCAGTGAAGCGCTTATAACCAGACCTGGAAACACCATATATTTT
CASSEALITRPGNTIYF
>.|TRBV19|TRBJ1-2|.|12
TGTGCCAGTCACAGGGTTAGCTATGGCTACACCTTC
CASHRVSYGYTF
>.|TRBV4-1|TRBJ1-1|TRBD1|17
TGCGCCAGCAGCCAAGGGCTTTTGACAGGGATTAACACTGAAGCTTTCTTT
CASSQGLLTGINTEAFF
>.|TRBV18|TRBJ2-1|TRBD1|15
TGTGCCAGCTCACCTCGACAGGGGGACAACAATGAGCAGTTCTTC
CASSPRQGDNNEQFF
>once|TRBV27|TRBJ1-3|TRBD1|17
TGTGCCAGCAGTTTATCGGGGACAGGGAGCTCTGGAAACACCATATATTTT
CASSLSGTGSSGNTIYF
>.|TRBV7-2|TRBJ2-7|.|15
TGTGCCAGCAGCCTAACCCGGGACACCGTCTACGAGCAGTACTTC
CASSLTRDTVYEQYF
>.|TRBV6-1|TRBJ1-2|.|13
TGTGCCAGCAGTGAAAGTCAGGTCGGTGGCTACACCTTC
CASSESQVGGYTF
>.|TRBV28|TRBJ1-6|.|16
TGTGCCAGCAGTTTACCCGGGGCCCTTGGTAATTCACCCCTCCACTTT
CASSLPGALGNSPLHF
>.|TRBV10-3|TRBJ1-5|TRBD1|13
TGTGCCATCAGCCGGGACAGGGGGCCAGCCCAGCATTTT
CAISRDRGPAQHF
>.|TRBV19|TRBJ2-3|.|13
TGTGCCAGTACCGCCTGGGGGTTAGATACGCAGTATTTT
CASTAWGLDTQYF
>once|TRBV19|TRBJ2-1|.|18
TGTGCCAGTAGTATCATTTTCCCCGGAGGGGGGGTTGAAAATGAGCAGTTCTTC
CASSIIFPGGGVENEQFF
>few|TRBV4-2|TRBJ1-4|.|14
TGTGCCAGCAGCAAGGGGCAGGGAGGAGAAAAACTGTTTTTT
CASSKGQGGEKLFF
>.|TRBV4-3|TRBJ1-3|.|15
TGCGCCAGCAGCAGGGGCGAGATCTCTGGAAACACCATATATTTT
CASSRGEISGNTIYF
>.|TRBV4-1|TRBJ1-6|TRBD1|14
TGCGCCAGCAGGACAGGGGGCTATAATTCACCCCTCCACTTT
CASRTGGYNSPLHF
>once|TRBV5-1|TRBJ1-2|.|13
TGCGCCAGCAGTTCGGACAGAAGCTATGGCTACACCTTC
CASSSDRSYGYTF
>.|TRBV7-8|TRBJ2-3|TRBD2|16
TGTGCCAGCAGCACAGAGCGGGGTTTAAAAGGGGATACGCAGTATTTT
CASSTERGLKGDTQYF
>.|TRBV7-2|TRBJ1-2|TRBD1|14
TGTGCCAGCAGCGACGGACAGGGCCTGTATGGCTACACCTTC
CASSDGQGLYGYTF
>.|TRBV7-9|TRBJ2-7|.|14
TGTGCCAGCAGCTTATGGGGATCGTCTTACGAGCAGTACTTC
CASSLWGSSYEQYF
>.|TRBV6-5|TRBJ1-1|.|11
TGTGCCACAACGGGGGTGGCTGAAGCTTTCTTT
CATTGVAEAFF
>.|TRBV5-1|TRBJ2-2|.|15
TGCGCCAGCAGTACGAGGGAGCAAGTCACCGGGGAGCTGTTTTTT
CASSTREQVTGELFF
>.|TRBV4-3|TRBJ1-2|.|16
TGCGCCAGCAGCCAAGGCCCAGGGGAGGTCATGTATGGCTACACCTTC
CASSQGPGEVMYGYTF
>.|TRBV7-9|TRBJ2-7|.|14
TGTGCCAGCAGCTCGGGGGACAGCCGCTACGAGCAGTACTTC
CASSSGDSRYEQYF
>.|TRBV30|TRBJ2-1|.|12
TGTGCCTGGAGTCGCAGGGGGGATGAGCAGTTCTTC
CAWSRRGDEQFF
>.|TRBV29-1|TRBJ1-1|.|14
TGCAGCGTTGTCCGTGGCACAGGCAACACTGAAGCTTTCTTT
CSVVRGTGNTEAFF
>.|TRBV7-8|TRBJ1-3|.|12
TGTGCCAGCAGCCCCTTGGGAAACACCATATATTTT
CASSPLGNTIYF
>.|TRBV29-1|TRBJ2-5|TRBD1|13
TGCAGCACTGGACAGGGGAGGATGGAGACCCAGTACTTC
CSTGQGRMETQYF
>.|TRBV18|TRBJ2-1|TRBD1|15
TGTGCCAGCTCACCAATGGACAGGGGCGTCAATGAGCAGTTCTTC
CASSPMDRGVNEQFF
>.|TRBV27|TRBJ1-5|.|15
TGTGCCAGCAGTTCAGGCGGGTTTAGCAATCAGCCCCAGCATTTT
CASSSGGFSNQPQHF
>.|TRBV7-8|TRBJ1-1|.|13
TGTGCCAGCAGCTCCCAGGGGTTCACTGAAGCTTTCTTT
CASSSQGFTEAFF
>.|TRBV5-1|TRBJ2-7|TRBD1|13
TGCGCCAGCAGCCGGGGGACAGGGGACGAGCAGTACTTC
CASSRGTGDEQYF
>.|TRBV5-1|TRBJ1-1|.|18
TGCGCCAGCACCCGTGGAGGGACATACCTGAACGGCGGCTCTGAAGCTTTCTTT
CASTRGGTYLNGGSEAFF
>.|TRBV11-3|TRBJ1-2|TRBD1|13
TGTGCCAGCAGCCTAGGACAGGGGTATGGCTACACCTTC
CASSLGQGYGYTF